Described below is a single T cell receptor beta chain sequence and its context. Its antigen remains unidentified. No qualities accompany the bases; no much larger clone lies one base away. This sample is part of a study of cytomegalovirus exposure and HLA in healthy donors (TCRdb year 2017). The study in broad terms: An earlier analysis of approximately 640 of the donors reported 276 Gb of sequence data and some 120 million unique TCR beta sequences from some 180 million T cells. HLA typing covered class I and class II loci at four-digit resolution. To predict cytomegalovirus infection status, the study combined high-throughput TCR immunosequencing, statistical association of individual TCRs with disease status, and machine learning. Around 330 gigabases of sequencing data and roughly 80 million unique TCR sequences made up an early release that covered 640 HLA-typed donors. Among some 400 genotyped donors of the cohort, an average of about 220,000 unique TCR beta nucleotide sequences was sequenced per donor, of which roughly 17% were non-productive. All discovery cohort repertoires had been generated using a single sequencing platform. A later genetic analysis used genome-wide SNP genotypes for about 65% of the roughly 700 donors, treating that subset as a discovery cohort. To decide whether each TCR beta V gene segment behaved as functional or pseudogenic, an earlier analysis of 587 of the donors relied on high-throughput TCR beta sequencing. In addition to the first cohort of around 670 subjects, a separate validation cohort of approximately 120 different subjects was used. The study aimed to test whether signatures of past pathogen exposure could be identified by cataloging public T cell receptors. Donor age, sex, ethnicity and CMV serostatus were collected together with the repertoire data. Because of strong linkage in the cohort, four to six DR-DQ haplotypes were treated as single units for association and clustering. In the later analysis, no new phenotypic data were used to find candidate immune exposures; instead, reliance was placed on TCR beta sequences and their occurrence across donors. In a later analysis, previously published TCR beta repertoires from 500 to 750 donors were re-analyzed and high-resolution HLA genotyping was added so that TCR occurrence patterns could be studied. Typing coverage differed by locus: A, B, C, DRB1 and DQB1 were typed in about 620-630 donors, DQA1 in 522, DPA1 in some 600, and DPB1 in just under 480. The study profiled the T cell repertoires of 500 to 800 subjects by immunosequencing and related them to cytomegalovirus serostatus. Of the approximately 400 genotyped donors, 65% to 90% fell in the genetic ancestry cluster associated with self-reported Caucasian donors. Beyond this particular receptor, the publication reports: Most TCR sequences were seen in very few donors, while some public TCRs were found in many individuals. Correlated functional status among segregating V segments might reflect linkage disequilibrium, but an unknown experimental factor could not be ruled out. Assigning TCR associations to individual alleles was difficult when HLA alleles, especially DR and DQ, strongly co-occurred. A total of 164 TCR beta chains were listed by the study as associated with cytomegalovirus. Because HLA typing was missing for some donors at each locus, association tests included only the typed subset. For the cohort, immune exposure information was limited to CMV serostatus. A later genetic analysis associated a missense DCLRE1C variant with V-gene and J-gene trimming of TCR beta chains, and an independent cohort replicated the association. A later analysis found that HLA-associated TCR beta chains were more clonally expanded and had lower generation probabilities than equally common non-associated chains. A cluster of highly shared sequence variants was judged likely to be a technical artifact of the sequencing pipeline. Because counts were too low, about 18 rarely observed V segments, including chromosome 9 orphons, were excluded from the earlier analysis of around 640 of the donors. According to a later analysis, TCR association rates differed among HLA loci, with DRB1 alleles showing the most associated TCRs and HLA-C alleles showing the fewest. A few of the identified cytomegalovirus-associated TCR beta chains were confirmed in vitro to be specific for cytomegalovirus antigens. A later analysis found that most CMV-associated TCR beta chains appeared HLA-restricted, with HLA associations seemingly driven largely by CMV exposure. The authors suggested that the approach could potentially be extended to other disease states and immunological phenotypes. The classifier was reported to diagnose cytomegalovirus status with high specificity and sensitivity in both the original cohort and the validation cohort. Sequencing depth was assumed to be roughly uniform across donors in the presence/absence analyses, though that assumption may not hold. A later analysis reported that several top co-occurrence clusters appeared linked to parvovirus B19, influenza, CMV and Epstein-Barr virus. The cohort was sequenced for TCR beta chains only, and without alpha or paired-chain data the features that could be detected were limited. A further reported finding was that TCR beta sequences accurately predicted the HLA-A and HLA-B alleles for most subjects in the first cohort. Broadly in line with IMGT annotations, most TCR beta V segments showed up in productive rearrangements about 87% or about 30% of the time in an earlier analysis of 587 of the donors. Compared with the roughly 710-donor mean, donors in an Asian-associated ancestry cluster had fewer N-insertions in productive TCRs, according to a later genetic analysis. At a false discovery rate of 0.05, a later analysis linked 16,951 TCR beta sequences to specific HLA alleles.

Library preparation used the immunoSEQ multiplex PCR assay. For the multiplex PCR, a mixture combining 60 forward primers for TCR Vbeta segments and 13 reverse primers for TCR Jbeta segments was used. A multiplex PCR assay on genomic DNA amplified the CDR3 region of rearranged TCR beta genes. On the Illumina HiSeq System, the amplified TCR beta libraries were sequenced as 87-base-pair reads. In the source study's methods: Across the 700 or so repertoires, a later analysis counted about 81 million unique TCR beta chains, some 11 million of which were shared by at least two donors. To remove PCR and sequencing errors, raw reads were error-corrected and collapsed into unique sequences using a nearest-neighbor algorithm that merged closely related sequences. CDR3 sequences were aligned to IMGT reference sequences to assign V, D and J gene segments. For a sequence to be retained, a match of at least six nucleotides to both a V gene segment and a J gene segment was required. Rearrangements were classified as productive when the CDR3 lacked stop codons and remained in frame with V and J, and all other rearrangements were classified as non-productive. CDR3 was defined according to IMGT convention as the region running from the second conserved V-encoded cysteine to the conserved J-encoded phenylalanine. Sequences without an unambiguous match to a single V gene segment were excluded from the earlier analysis of several hundred of the donors. An earlier analysis of about 590 of the donors classified V segments as functional when productive rearrangements were above 56.7% and as segregating when the standard deviation between donors was above 5%. A statistical classification framework was built to diagnose cytomegalovirus status from the catalog of TCR beta chain sequences. In a later analysis, V and J genes were assigned by comparing TCR nucleotide sequences against IMGT/GENE-DB human TR gene sequences. A later analysis assigned CDR3 sequences and most-parsimonious VDJ recombination scenarios with the TCRdist pipeline. In a later analysis, each TCR beta chain was defined by its CDR3 amino acid sequence together with its V-gene family, and reads lacking a unique V-gene family were excluded. A later analysis removed several hundred highly shared, low-generation-probability nucleotide sequences to deal with suspected cross-contamination and a sequencing artifact. A later analysis calculated a clonal expansion index for each public chain from normalized within-repertoire ranks of inferred template counts. In a later analysis, generation probabilities were computed with a VDJ recombination model fitted to out-of-frame rearrangements, and the resulting probabilities were checked against IGoR. A later analysis scored TCR-TCR, TCR-HLA and TCR-CMV co-occurrence with hypergeometric tests, applying a repertoire-size bias correction to TCR pairs. In a later analysis, false discovery rates were estimated by permuting HLA or CMV assignments 20 times. In a later analysis, co-occurring TCRs were grouped using DBSCAN, with TCRdist sequence similarity added in when clustering inside HLA-allele-positive subsets. Co-occurrence clustering excluded repertoires with fewer than 30,000 or more than 120,000 public chains, plus five with anomalous nucleotide sharing. TCRdb stores this immuneACCESS table with in-frame sequences only. Part of the clones is absent; in the studies checked, under half of the shortfall reflects unresolved V genes, and no reason is known for the rest. That table furnishes V, J and clone size, whereas the DNA furnished D and trimming. Across this sample there are around 150,000 clones, with approximately 9% seen only once. The top ten clonotypes cover less than 2% of the sample.

The cohort consisted of approximately 670 healthy bone marrow donors. Cohort members were all nominally healthy when sampled, although unrecorded immune exposures were likely present. The donor was CMV seronegative and belonged to the group of 352 seronegative cohort members. A peripheral blood sample was collected from each donor, and TCR beta sequencing was performed on peripheral blood mononuclear cells. The Qiagen DNeasy Blood Extraction Kit was used to extract genomic DNA from the blood cell samples. Material: PBMCs. The clonotype originates from a male donor in good health and CMV-seronegative.

The nucleotide sequence reads as follows: TGCGCCAGCAGCTTGTCGCTAGCGGTTTACAATGAGCAGTTCTTC. This yields the protein CASSLSLAVYNEQFF. The sequence is built from TRBV5-1 and TRBJ2-1, and TRBD2 matches 7 of the central bases. CDR1 and CDR2 (SGHRS, YFSETQ) derive from the germline V gene. V lost 1 base and J lost 4 bases, and the count of bases not matched to a germline gene is 5. Its CDR3 holds 15 amino acids, cysteine through phenylalanine. Only the CDR3 portion is preserved as DNA: 45 bases, with reading frame beginning at the first base.